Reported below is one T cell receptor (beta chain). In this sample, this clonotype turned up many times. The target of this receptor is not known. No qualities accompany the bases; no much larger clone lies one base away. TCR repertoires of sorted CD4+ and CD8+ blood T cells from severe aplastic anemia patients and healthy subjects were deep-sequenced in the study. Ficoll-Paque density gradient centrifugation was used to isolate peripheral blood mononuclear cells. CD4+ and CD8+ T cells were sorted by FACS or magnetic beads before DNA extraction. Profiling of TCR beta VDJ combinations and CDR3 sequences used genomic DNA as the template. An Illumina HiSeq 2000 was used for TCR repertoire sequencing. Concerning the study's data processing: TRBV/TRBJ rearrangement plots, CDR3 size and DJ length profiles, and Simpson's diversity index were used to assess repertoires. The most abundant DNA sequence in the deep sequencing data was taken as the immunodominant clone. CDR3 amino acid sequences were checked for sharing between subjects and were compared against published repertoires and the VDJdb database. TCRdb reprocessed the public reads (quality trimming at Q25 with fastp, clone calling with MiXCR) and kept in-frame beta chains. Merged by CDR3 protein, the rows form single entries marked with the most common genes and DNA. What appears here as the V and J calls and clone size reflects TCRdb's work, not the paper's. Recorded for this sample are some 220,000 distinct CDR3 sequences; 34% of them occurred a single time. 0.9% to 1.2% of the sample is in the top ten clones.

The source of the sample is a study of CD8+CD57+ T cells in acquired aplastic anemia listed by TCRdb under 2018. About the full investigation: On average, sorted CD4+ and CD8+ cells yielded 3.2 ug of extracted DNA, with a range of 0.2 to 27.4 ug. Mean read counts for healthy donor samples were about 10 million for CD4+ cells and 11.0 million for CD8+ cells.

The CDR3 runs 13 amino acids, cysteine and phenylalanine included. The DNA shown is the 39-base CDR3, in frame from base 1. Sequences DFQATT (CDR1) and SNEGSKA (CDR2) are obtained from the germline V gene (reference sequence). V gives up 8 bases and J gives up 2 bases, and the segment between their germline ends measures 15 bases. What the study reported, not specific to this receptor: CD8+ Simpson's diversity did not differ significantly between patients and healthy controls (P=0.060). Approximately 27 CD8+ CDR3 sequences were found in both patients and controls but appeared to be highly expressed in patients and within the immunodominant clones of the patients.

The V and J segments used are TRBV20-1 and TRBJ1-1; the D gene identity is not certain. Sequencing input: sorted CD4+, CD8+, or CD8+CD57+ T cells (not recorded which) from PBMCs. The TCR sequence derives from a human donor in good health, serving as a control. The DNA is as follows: TGCAGTTCGAAAGACCTGGGAAACACTGAAGCTTTCTTT. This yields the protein CSSKDLGNTEAFF.